These T cell receptor beta chains were read from a single sample in a study of cytomegalovirus exposure and HLA in healthy donors. Here immunoSEQ multiplex PCR was the method, and the copy in TCRdb shows in-frame clones only, minus some. The sample table sets out roughly 120,000 clones. Sample: PBMCs. The receptors here all came from a man younger than 45 in good health and CMV-seronegative. Both conserved end residues are part of each CDR3. A row's size may be missing; if present it is once, few, many or a size class.

TRBJ1-2 | TRBV27 | . | CASSLIPSDYGYTF
TRBJ1-5 | TRBV2 | . | CASSRTGVPILSSNQPQHF
TRBJ1-1 | TRBV2 | . | CASSETPGNTEAFF
. | TRBV5-1 | . | CASSSVGDYEQYF
TRBJ2-1 | TRBV28 | . | CASSSSGIGNEQFF
TRBJ2-1 | TRBV19 | . | CASSLWREGFNEQFF
TRBJ1-5 | TRBV7-9 | . | CASSPPGAPNQPQHF
TRBJ2-2 | TRBV18 | . | CASSPAGRLIGELFF
TRBJ2-3 | TRBV2 | . | CAPGRGRTDTQYF
TRBJ1-4 | TRBV2 | . | CASRAYRETNEKLFF
TRBJ2-1 | TRBV4-1 | . | CASSQGGVGEQFF
. | TRBV4-3 | . | CASSQRTGVYEQYF
TRBJ2-2 | TRBV4-1 | . | CASSQGEAGELFF
TRBJ2-3 | TRBV5-1 | . | CASSPGGRYTDTQYF
TRBJ2-1 | TRBV7-2 | . | CASSLRTGGRNEQFF
TRBJ1-2 | TRBV7-9 | . | CASSLSGGDIRGYTF
TRBJ1-4 | TRBV6-5 | . | CASRTGGAGEKLFF
TRBJ1-5 | TRBV19 | . | CASQWDSDQPQHF
TRBJ2-7 | TRBV6-5 | . | CASSYLLGGAPYEQYF
TRBJ1-2 | TRBV2 | . | CASRSIATNYGYTF
TRBJ1-1 | TRBV5-1 | . | CASSPIPDMNTEAFF
TRBJ2-7 | TRBV7-2 | . | CASSLIYEQYF
TRBJ2-7 | TRBV7-9 | . | CASSLPTGYEQYF
TRBJ1-4 | TRBV7-9 | . | CASSLEGRNEKLFF
TRBJ2-3 | TRBV29-1 | . | CSVDGGTDTQYF
TRBJ2-2 | TRBV2 | medium-sized | CASRPGGSDTGELFF
TRBJ2-1 | TRBV13 | . | CASSLKDRTYNEQFF
TRBJ2-7 | TRBV16 | . | CASSQYGQYEQYF
TRBJ1-6 | TRBV27 | . | CASSHRESNSPLHF
TRBJ1-1 | TRBV10-3 | . | CAISESTGVGTEAFF
TRBJ2-3 | TRBV5-4 | . | CASSSHSGRAIGTDTQYF
TRBJ1-5 | TRBV11-2 | . | CASSPASYSNQPQHF
TRBJ2-2 | TRBV6-4 | . | CASSVEGGETGELFF
TRBJ2-5 | TRBV18 | . | CASSPGSGTGLYF
TRBJ2-1 | TRBV4-2 | . | CASSQDQRELNEQFF
TRBJ2-1 | TRBV10-1 | . | CARVRRPRTYNEQFF
TRBJ1-2 | TRBV6-1 | . | CASTGRGQGGYGYTF
TRBJ2-5 | TRBV29-1 | . | CSAGGLEQETQYF
TRBJ1-1 | TRBV5-4 | . | CASSRGVIGTEAFF
TRBJ2-7 | TRBV5-1 | . | CASSLGDRPYEQYF
TRBJ2-1 | TRBV19 | . | CASSPTSGSHNEQFF
TRBJ1-6 | TRBV30 | . | CAWSVPPVAGVSPLHF
TRBJ2-5 | TRBV2 | . | CASRGGETQYF
TRBJ2-7 | TRBV18 | . | CASSPPWAPEQYF
TRBJ1-5 | TRBV30 | . | CAWSPDSYQPQHF
TRBJ2-3 | TRBV27 | . | CASSTLSTTDTQYF
TRBJ1-5 | TRBV6-1 | . | CASRDFGTGDQPQHF
TRBJ2-2 | TRBV5-1 | . | CASSLFSVQDTGELFF
TRBJ1-5 | TRBV19 | . | CASSTGGNQPQHF
TRBJ2-6 | TRBV30 | . | CACKSGANVLTF
TRBJ2-5 | TRBV7-2 | . | CASSLRQGAGETQYF
TRBJ2-7 | TRBV29-1 | . | CSVQGTESSYEQYF
TRBJ2-5 | TRBV6-1 | . | CASAPRGDEAQYF
TRBJ1-4 | TRBV5-6 | . | CASSLFGDRSTNEKLFF
TRBJ2-7 | TRBV11-2 | . | CASSPLRREGYEQYF
TRBJ2-1 | TRBV2 | . | CASSPAIRDSYNEQFF
TRBJ2-1 | TRBV11-2 | . | CASSKFGGRRNEQFF
TRBJ1-3 | TRBV19 | . | CASTLNAESGNTIYF
TRBJ2-1 | TRBV5-1 | . | CASSLDGWNEQFF
TRBJ2-1 | TRBV10-3 | . | CAISESVGLAGDEQFF